The rows below give T cell receptor beta chains drawn from one sample of a study of shared clonotypes between healthy human individuals. Sequencing used immunoSEQ multiplex PCR; TCRdb keeps in-frame clones, though not all of them. The table has around 2.1 million clones, under 95% seen once; the top ten hold approximately 1.7%. Sequenced material: naive CD8+ T cells from PBMCs. These receptors were obtained from a man between 18 and 35 years old in good health. Some clones in this sample may be carry-over from other donors' samples. Both conserved end residues are trimmed from each CDR3. Fields, in order: V gene, J gene, CDR3 protein.

>TRBV27|TRBJ2-1
ASSPLRLVVYNEQF
>TRBV27|TRBJ2-7
ASSQPGEGWY
>TRBV9|TRBJ1-3
ASSPRLGPGNTIY
>TRBV9|TRBJ2-3
ASSVAGGWTDTQY
>TRBV7-9|TRBJ2-5
ASSPRTRYQETQY
>TRBV27|TRBJ2-2
ASTSRTRGWSGELF
>TRBV7-8|TRBJ2-7
ASSSPPGAFSYEQY
>TRBV7-6|TRBJ1-1
ASSLGTGNTEAF
>TRBV6-5|TRBJ2-1
ASSLGGYEQF
>TRBV6-5|TRBJ2-7
ASTSGAYEQY
>TRBV9|TRBJ2-5
ASSPSLGTGIEETQY
>TRBV15|TRBJ2-1
ATSRGAERFHEQF
>TRBV6-5|TRBJ1-1
ASSPGPSNTEAF
>TRBV10-2|TRBJ1-1
ASSGGVSNTEAF
>TRBV15|TRBJ2-1
ATSSSGRLGNEQF
>TRBV7-6|TRBJ2-5
ASSLLQTSRETQY
>TRBV19|TRBJ1-2
ASKGVKGGYT
>TRBV5-6|TRBJ2-1
ASSFKSSLVIPDEQF
>TRBV30|TRBJ2-1
AWRRTSGRWGEQF
>TRBV7-9|TRBJ2-7
ASSLGAEGMRY
>TRBV29-1|TRBJ2-7
SAGTFYEQY
>TRBV28|TRBJ1-5
ASTVFGQGNQPQH
>TRBV7-9|TRBJ1-5
ASSLGGINQPQH
>TRBV27|TRBJ1-1
ASSLRVPWEKAF
>TRBV15|TRBJ1-2
ATSRGDKGYT
>TRBV11-2|TRBJ2-1
ASNDPPGEPPYNEQF
>TRBV4-2|TRBJ2-5
ASSQDGGGTEEETQY
>TRBV27|TRBJ2-7
ASTGAGVGSYEQY
>TRBV29-1|TRBJ2-2
SVEFASVGGELF
>TRBV14|TRBJ2-1
ASSRLVYNEQF
>TRBV27|TRBJ1-1
ASRNTLNTEAF
>TRBV28|TRBJ1-5
ASSPQGTGVNQPQH
>TRBV6-1|TRBJ2-7
ASSPSRGISYEQY
>TRBV6-5|TRBJ1-2
ASGQGTGDYGYT
>TRBV13|TRBJ2-3
ASSSRLRDTQY
>TRBV5-1|TRBJ2-7
ASSLLQAGYEQY
>TRBV4-1|TRBJ1-2
ASSARDGDYGYT
>TRBV4-1|TRBJ2-5
ASSQENWDGQETQY
>TRBV25-1|TRBJ2-3
ASSEYKSGRAPDTQY
>TRBV6-1|TRBJ1-5
ASGPRGREPQH
>TRBV28|TRBJ1-5
ASSRGQDVPQH